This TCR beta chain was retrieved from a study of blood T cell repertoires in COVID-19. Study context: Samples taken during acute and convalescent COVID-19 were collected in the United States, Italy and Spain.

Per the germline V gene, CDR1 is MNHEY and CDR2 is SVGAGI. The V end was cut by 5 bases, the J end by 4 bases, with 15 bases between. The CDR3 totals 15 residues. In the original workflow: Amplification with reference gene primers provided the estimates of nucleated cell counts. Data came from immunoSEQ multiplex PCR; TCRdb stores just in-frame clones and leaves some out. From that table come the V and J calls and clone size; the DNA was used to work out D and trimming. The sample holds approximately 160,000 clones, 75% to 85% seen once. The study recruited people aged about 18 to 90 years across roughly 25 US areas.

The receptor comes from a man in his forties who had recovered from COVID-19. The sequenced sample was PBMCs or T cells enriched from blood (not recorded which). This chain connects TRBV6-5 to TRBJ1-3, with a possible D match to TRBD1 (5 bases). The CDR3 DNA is TGTGCCAGCAGTCTAACCAGGGTTTCAGGAAACACCATATATTTT. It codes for CASSLTRVSGNTIYF.